This T cell receptor (beta chain) emerged from a study of response to subunit inactivated influenza vaccine. Study results and limitations: Researchers suggested that each seasonal influenza vaccination recruits few new T cells.

This clonotype was detected a few times. The target antigen is unknown. Trimming removed 0 bases from V and 12 bases from J, with 9 bases in between. This CDR3 comprises 12 residues. Germline CDR1 and CDR2: LGHDT and YNNKEL (reference sequence). One entry per CDR3 protein results from TCRdb running MiXCR on the RT-PCR reads. This sample carries about 240,000 distinct CDR3 sequences, over 9% of them seen once, and the ten largest clones take under 10%. This sequence was found in a man aged 45-65 years who received an inactivated influenza vaccine. Sequencing was performed on non-naive T cells sorted from PBMCs, taken 14 to 15 days before vaccination. The rearrangement uses TRBV3-1 and TRBJ2-1; no clear D gene. The CDR3, as DNA: TGTGCCAGCAGCCAAGAAGGGTTTAGGCAGTTCTTC. Its protein product is CASSQEGFRQFF.